This T cell receptor beta chain is drawn from a study of T cells in Graves' hyperthyroidism and ophthalmopathy. Template material for amplifying TCR beta CDR3 regions consisted of RNA transcripts. Carried out on the TCR CDR3, a first-round RT-PCR used the HTBI primer set. TCRdb used MiXCR to reprocess the multiplex PCR reads, holding one entry per CDR3 protein. The data hold about 260,000 distinct CDR3 sequences, with roughly 17% observed a single time. Study-wide results and limits: Blood also carried most thyroid clonotypes expanded above 0.001.

At least 3 on the Clinical Activity Score was recorded for ophthalmopathy patients, who also had NOSPECS grade at least 4 and duration under 3 months. This clonotype was counted at least ten times. What it binds is unknown. This receptor was obtained from a woman aged 18-29 years with Graves' ophthalmopathy. The specimen was blood.

CDR3 DNA: TGTGCCAGCAGTCGTCGCGGGCCCCCCGACGAACAGCCCCAGCATTTT. Amino acids: CASSRRGPPDEQPQHF. The chain couples TRBV6-1 to TRBJ1-5; no clear D gene. Germline CDR1 is MNHNS and CDR2 is SASEGT. Trimming removed 5 bases at V and 7 bases at J, with 21 bases between. This CDR3 is built from 16 residues.